The sample holds one count of the clone carrying this T cell receptor beta chain. V lost 0 bases and J lost 0, with 8 bases in between. The CDR3 has 15 amino acids. Germline assignment: CDR1 MNHEY and CDR2 SMNVEV (reference sequence). Sequencing used immunoSEQ multiplex PCR; TCRdb keeps in-frame clones, though not all of them. The sample records some 40,000 clones, 70% to 90% being singletons. Autoimmune disease history or systemic immunosuppression disqualified patients. The data are from a study of OX40 agonist ivuxolimab in advanced cancers. The chain has TRBV27 and TRBJ1-1; D is undetermined. The receptor comes from an adult with an advanced solid tumor such as melanoma, head and neck, liver or kidney cancer. Material: CD4+ or CD8+ T cells sorted from blood, obtained in a trial of the OX40 agonist ivuxolimab. CDR3: CASSLSQGLNTEAFF. The CDR3 nucleotides read TGTGCCAGCAGTTTATCGCAAGGCTTGAACACTGAAGCTTTCTTT.